This passage covers 20 T cell receptor beta chains from one sample sequenced in a study of T cell responses to AZD1222 COVID-19 vaccine. TCRdb's copy holds only in-frame clones and misses some; the assay was immunoSEQ multiplex PCR. The sample holds some 280,000 clones, 85% to 95% seen once. This material consisted of peripheral blood, taken 28 days after the second AZD1222 dose. The receptors originated from an adult who received the AZD1222 COVID-19 vaccine.

The chain recombines TRBV27 with TRBJ2-2, with 9 bases lining up with TRBD1. Germline V gene lookup returns CDR1 MNHEY and CDR2 SMNVEV (reference sequence). J lost 7 bases, V lost 4 bases, and 4 bases had no gene match. CDR3 length: 14 amino acids. The CDR3 sequence: CASSSGTGNGELFF. The CDR3 nucleotides read TGTGCCAGCAGTTCCGGGACAGGGAACGGGGAGCTGTTTTTT.

The genes are TRBV2 and TRBJ1-2; D might be TRBD1 (6 bases). Trimming pared 6 bases from V and 4 bases from J, leaving 12 bases between. Germline assignment: CDR1 SNHLY and CDR2 FYNNEI. The CDR3 loop spans 13 amino acids. This CDR3 is CASSFGTSYGYTF. The DNA of the CDR3 is TGTGCCAGCAGCTTCGGGACAAGCTATGGCTACACCTTC.

This chain uses TRBV2 with TRBJ1-2; tentative D call: TRBD1 (5 bases). Germline lookup yields CDR1 SNHLY and CDR2 FYNNEI. The CDR3 is made up of 14 amino acids. V lost 7 bases and J lost 5, with 17 bases in between. The CDR3 DNA reads TGTGCCAGCACCAAGACAGCTCCTGGGTATGGCTACACCTTC. It is translated as CASTKTAPGYGYTF.

This clone was recorded a few times. J is TRBJ2-7 and V is TRBV2, with D tentatively TRBD1 or TRBD2 (5 bases each). The CDR3 is made up of 14 amino acids. V lost 7 bases and J 6 bases, leaving 19 bases between the germline ends. The germline CDR1 and CDR2 sequences are SNHLY and FYNNEI. The CDR3: CASNVRQGPGEQYF. The DNA of the CDR3 is TGTGCCAGCAACGTCCGCCAGGGACCGGGCGAGCAGTACTTC. Complete variable domain (other parts from reference TRBV2 and TRBJ2-7): EPEVTQTPSHQVTQMGQEVILRCVPISNHLYFYWYRQILGQKVEFLVSFYNNEISEKSEIFDDQFSVERPDGSNFTLKIRSTKLEDSAMYFCASNVRQGPGEQYFGPGTRLTVT.

The chain links TRBV14 to TRBJ2-2; D unresolved. Germline V gives CDR1 SGHDN, CDR2 FVKESK. V was trimmed by 1 base and J by 7 bases, leaving 13 bases between them. This CDR3 region has 15 residues. CDR3 protein: CASSQAGPEYGELFF. CDR3 bases: TGTGCCAGCAGCCAAGCCGGCCCCGAATACGGGGAGCTGTTTTTT.

The chain carries TRBV28 and TRBJ2-2; D uncertain. The CDR3 has 15 amino acids. Trimming took 3 bases from V and 0 from J, leaving 8 bases between them. Germline lookup yields CDR1 MDHEN and CDR2 SYDVKM. The CDR3 sequence is CASSFGSTNTGELFF. CDR3 bases: TGTGCCAGCAGTTTCGGTAGCACGAACACCGGGGAGCTGTTTTTT.

V usage is TRBV19 and J usage is TRBJ1-5, with D tentatively TRBD1 (5 bases). Trimming took 5 bases from V and 0 from J, leaving 14 bases between them. This CDR3 spans 16 amino acids. The V gene's germline CDR1 is LNHDA and CDR2 SQIVND (reference sequence). The DNA for the CDR3 is TGTGCCAGTAGTCCCCGGGGGGACGTTAGCAATCAGCCCCAGCATTTT. As protein: CASSPRGDVSNQPQHF.

This clone was detected once. This specimen includes other DNA sequences encoding the same CDR3. The gene calls are TRBV3-1 (or the pseudogene TRBV3-2) and TRBJ1-5, with 7 bases lining up with TRBD1. Germline V gene lookup returns CDR1 LGHDT and CDR2 YNNKEL (reference sequence). V trimming: 4 bases; J trimming: 4 bases; junction bases outside the gene matches: 1. This CDR3 has 13 amino acids. CDR3 region: CASSPQGNQPQHF. The CDR3, as DNA: TGTGCCAGCAGCCCACAGGGGAATCAGCCCCAGCATTTT.

V gene TRBV4-1 combines with J gene TRBJ2-2, with TRBD1 matching 7 bases. V lost 3 bases and J lost 4; bases outside the gene matches: 11. The germline CDR1 and CDR2 sequences are MGHRA and YSYEKL. The CDR3 has 17 residues. CDR3 DNA sequence: TGCGCCAGCAGCCAGGCTTACAGGGGACGAAGCACCGGGGAGCTGTTTTTT. Amino acids: CASSQAYRGRSTGELFF.

This chain links TRBV19 with TRBJ1-4; possible D gene TRBD1, 5 bases. V dropped 8 bases and J dropped 5 bases, with 12 bases sitting between them. Germline V gene sequence: CDR1 LNHDA, CDR2 SQIVND (reference sequence). The CDR3 consists of 13 residues. CDR3 sequence reads: CASGGRPNEKLFF. The CDR3 DNA is TGTGCCAGTGGGGGGAGGCCGAATGAAAAACTGTTTTTT.

This chain links TRBV12-5 with TRBJ1-1; D may be TRBD1 (5 bases). Germline V CDR1 and CDR2: LGHNT, FRNRAP. The CDR3 is made up of 14 amino acids. Trimming removed 7 bases from V and 6 bases from J, with 18 bases in between. The CDR3 DNA reads as TGTGCTAGTGCCGTCCCCGGGGCATCCGCTGAAGCTTTCTTT. This sequence encodes CASAVPGASAEAFF.

The V gene is TRBV28, the J gene TRBJ2-2; TRBD1 aligns across 10 bases. V was pared by 4 bases and J by 0 bases, with 2 bases of the junction left unmatched. This CDR3 has 16 amino acids. CDR1 and CDR2 from the germline V gene are MDHEN and SYDVKM. CDR3 coding DNA: TGTGCCAGCAGTTCGGGACAGGGGCCGAACACCGGGGAGCTGTTTTTT. Its protein product is CASSSGQGPNTGELFF.

The J gene is TRBJ2-4, the V gene TRBV3-1 (or the pseudogene TRBV3-2); 7 bases fit TRBD1. The length of the CDR3 is 17 residues. After removal of 2 bases from V and 0 bases from J, the junction contained 7 bases not matched to a gene. Germline values: CDR1 LGHDT, CDR2 YNNKEL (reference sequence). The CDR3 reads CASSQSGTELAKNIQYF. The CDR3, as DNA: TGTGCCAGCAGCCAATCGGGGACAGAATTAGCCAAAAACATTCAGTACTTC.

V usage is TRBV28 and J usage is TRBJ1-2; the D gene is possibly TRBD1 (6 bases). V shed 8 bases and J shed 3 bases, with 13 bases lying between them. The CDR3 has 13 residues. Germline V gives CDR1 MDHEN, CDR2 SYDVKM. In DNA form, the CDR3 reads TGTGCCAGCGCCCCCAGGGGATACTATGGCTACACCTTC. Its protein product is CASAPRGYYGYTF.

CDR3 DNA sequence: TGTGCCTGGAGACAACAGGGGACTTACGAGCAGTACTTC. This encodes CAWRQQGTYEQYF. The chain combines TRBV30 with TRBJ2-7; D may be TRBD1 (7 bases). The CDR3 is 13 residues long. V lost 3 bases and J 4 bases, leaving 13 bases between the germline ends. CDR1 and CDR2 (germline): GTSNPN, SVGIG (reference sequence).

The chain couples TRBV28 to TRBJ2-7; D gene ambiguous. Germline V gene data show CDR1 as MDHEN and CDR2 as SYDVKM. This CDR3 has 13 amino acids. The ends were cut back, 3 bases at V and 2 bases at J, with 8 bases in the middle. The CDR3 region has the DNA TGTGCCAGCAGTTTGGGGTATGCCTACGAGCAGTACTTC. Translating it yields CASSLGYAYEQYF. The full variable domain, with the rest looked up from reference TRBV28 and TRBJ2-7, is DVKVTQSSRYLVKRTGEKVFLECVQDMDHENMFWYRQDPGLGLRLIYFSYDVKMKEKGDIPEGYSVSREKKERFSLILESASTNQTSMYLCASSLGYAYEQYFGPGTRLTVT.

The gene calls are TRBV11-2 and TRBJ2-5; maybe TRBD2 (6 bases). Looked up from germline, CDR1 is SGHAT and CDR2 is FQNNGV. This CDR3 region has 15 residues. The V end lost 5 bases, the J end lost 1 base, and 14 bases lay between the germline ends. In DNA, the CDR3 is TGTGCCAGCAGCCCCCCGGCGGGGCGCCAAGAGACCCAGTACTTC. Its protein product is CASSPPAGRQETQYF.

The chain uses TRBV5-4 and TRBJ2-7; maybe TRBD1 (6 bases). CDR1 and CDR2 (germline): SGHNT, YYREEE (reference sequence). There are 14 residues in the CDR3. The ends were cut back, 4 bases at V and 0 bases at J, with 11 bases in the middle. The CDR3: CASSLQGSSYEQYF. The CDR3 DNA is TGTGCCAGCAGCCTACAGGGCAGCTCCTACGAGCAGTACTTC.

This clone occurred once. The rearrangement links TRBV5-6 to TRBJ1-1, with no clear D. Germline V gene data show CDR1 as SGHDT and CDR2 as YYEEEE. V was cut by 5 bases and J by 11 bases, with 19 bases left in between. The CDR3 spans 13 residues. The CDR3 protein is CASRPTGALLAFF. For the CDR3, the DNA is TGTGCCAGCAGACCAACTGGAGCTCTGTTGGCTTTCTTT.

The chain employs TRBV5-1 and TRBJ1-1, with a possible D match to TRBD1 (5 bases). Per germline, CDR1 SGHRS and CDR2 YFSETQ. The CDR3 is made up of 14 amino acids. Trimming stripped 3 bases from V and 3 bases from J, with 12 bases between. The CDR3 spells CASSSGPLDTEAFF. The CDR3 DNA follows: TGCGCCAGCAGCTCGGGACCATTGGACACTGAAGCTTTCTTT.